This TCR beta chain was sequenced in a study of spatial heterogeneity in lung cancer. The study, taken as a whole, reports: Resection blood, more than follow-up blood, showed ubiquitous expanded tumor TCRs.

The CDR3 covers 15 residues. Trimming cost V 3 bases and J 3 bases; bases outside gene matches: 8. Regarding time point: sample taken at primary tumor resection. The study sequenced unsorted whole RNA from tumor, nontumor lung or frozen PBMC. This clonotype has ten or more counts. Its specificity is not known. A unique molecular identifier was attached to every TCR cDNA molecule. TCRdb reprocessed the 5' RACE reads with MiXCR, giving one entry per CDR3 protein. Of around 40,000 distinct CDR3 sequences in the sample, roughly 5.5% were seen once. This receptor was obtained from a female donor with early-stage non-small cell lung cancer. The input for sequencing was PBMCs, taken at surgery. The chain has TRBV12-3 or TRBV12-4 and TRBJ2-7; 7 nucleotides match TRBD1. CDR3 nucleotide sequence: TGTGCCAGCAGTTTCCAGACAGGGACCAGCTACGAGCAGTACTTC. Translation: CASSFQTGTSYEQYF.